The 29 T cell receptor beta chains below come from one sample, sequenced in a study of T cell responses to AZD1222 COVID-19 vaccine. Repertoires were generated with immunoSEQ multiplex PCR, while TCRdb's copy carries only in-frame clones and drops some. The sample holds some 150,000 clones, roughly 89% seen once. Sequenced material: peripheral blood, taken 28 days after the second AZD1222 dose. The source is an adult who received the AZD1222 COVID-19 vaccine.

The rearrangement joins TRBV27 to TRBJ2-1, with D possibly being TRBD1 (5 bases). Germline V gene data show CDR1 as MNHEY and CDR2 as SMNVEV (reference sequence). Trimming cost V 0 bases and J 6 bases, with 15 bases left between them. The CDR3 contains 16 residues. Here the CDR3 DNA reads TGTGCCAGCAGTTTATCAGGGGTCCTTAGGGGCAATGAGCAGTTCTTC. Translated: CASSLSGVLRGNEQFF.

The CDR3 loop is CASSLDPLWRVRLNSYEQYF. The CDR3 DNA reads TGTGCCAGCAGCTTGGATCCCCTGTGGAGGGTACGTCTCAACTCCTACGAGCAGTACTTC. The chain is built from TRBV5-5 and TRBJ2-7, with a weak D call TRBD2 (6 bases). Germline V gene data show CDR1 as SGHKS and CDR2 as YYEKEE (reference sequence). CDR3 length: 20 residues. The germline V and J ends were trimmed by 0 bases and 0 bases, with 25 bases remaining between them.

This chain links TRBV9 with TRBJ1-6; D is undetermined. The V gene lost 5 bases and the J gene lost 0 bases, with 9 bases spanning the gap. Germline V gene data show CDR1 as SGDLS and CDR2 as YYNGEE. The CDR3 is 15 residues long. The CDR3 DNA is TGTGCCAGCAGGCTTGGGAGCTCCTATAATTCACCCCTCCACTTT. Amino acid sequence: CASRLGSSYNSPLHF.

The chain recombines TRBV28 with TRBJ1-5; D call uncertain. The CDR3 length is 13 residues. V lost 4 bases and J lost 7, with 11 bases in between. The germline V gene has CDR1 MDHEN and CDR2 SYDVKM. CDR3 amino acids: CASSSQSGQPQHF. CDR3 sequence (DNA): TGTGCCAGCAGTTCCCAGTCGGGACAGCCCCAGCATTTT.

This clone was seen once. J is TRBJ2-3 and V is TRBV13; D possibly corresponds to TRBD2 (6 bases). The V gene's germline CDR1 is PRHDT and CDR2 FYEKMQ (reference sequence). Trimming stripped 0 bases from V and 7 bases from J, with 23 bases between. The CDR3 is 18 residues long. The CDR3 spells CASSLGRTGAPPGNTQYF. The CDR3 bases are TGTGCCAGCAGCTTAGGCCGGACGGGAGCGCCCCCCGGGAATACGCAGTATTTT.

This clone has just one count. V gene TRBV19 combines with J gene TRBJ1-5, with a possible D match to TRBD1 (5 bases). V was cut by 4 bases and J by 6 bases, with 10 bases left in between. This CDR3 has 13 residues. Germline values: CDR1 LNHDA, CDR2 SQIVND (reference sequence). CDR3 nucleotide sequence: TGTGCCAGTAGTACGCAGGGTGGTCAGCCCCAGCATTTT. Translation gives CASSTQGGQPQHF.

This clone was recorded a few times. The chain uses TRBV7-6 and TRBJ1-5; no clear D gene. CDR3 length: 15 residues. Per germline, CDR1 SGHVS and CDR2 FNYEAQ. Trimming removed 2 bases from V and 1 base from J, with 9 bases in between. The CDR3 sequence: CASSLQAASNQPQHF. DNA of the CDR3: TGTGCCAGCAGCTTACAGGCCGCCAGCAATCAGCCCCAGCATTTT.

This chain joins TRBV15 and TRBJ1-1, with D unclear. Trimming removed 1 base at V and 4 bases at J, with 10 bases between. The CDR3 length is 14 residues. Germline loops: CDR1 LNHNV, CDR2 YYDKDF (reference sequence). The CDR3 nucleotides are TGTGCCACCAGCAGAGGAGGGAGGGTCACTGAAGCTTTCTTT. This gives the protein CATSRGGRVTEAFF.

Notes on this clone: At the DNA level, this CDR3 is encoded by other sequences in the same sample as well. The chain employs TRBV30 and TRBJ1-5; no definite D call. The CDR3 has 13 amino acids. Trimming took 0 bases from V and 7 from J, leaving 10 bases between them. The germline V gene has CDR1 GTSNPN and CDR2 SVGIG (reference sequence). Here the CDR3 DNA reads TGTGCCTGGAGTGTTCGACACGACCAGCCCCAGCATTTT. Amino acids: CAWSVRHDQPQHF.

The chain is built from TRBV29-1 and TRBJ1-1, with D possibly matching TRBD1 (6 bases). The CDR3 is 14 residues long. Between the trimmed V and J ends, which lost 6 bases and 6 bases, there was a span of 20 bases. CDR1 and CDR2 from the germline V gene are SQVTM and ANQGSEA. The CDR3 spells CSVDRGGRVAEAFF. In DNA, the CDR3 is TGCAGCGTCGACCGAGGGGGTCGGGTAGCTGAAGCTTTCTTT.

The CDR3 loop reads CASSMGPQGKIGYGYTF. For the CDR3, the DNA is TGTGCCAGTAGTATGGGGCCCCAGGGGAAGATCGGCTATGGCTACACCTTC. The rearrangement links TRBV19 to TRBJ1-2; maybe TRBD1 (6 bases). The V end lost 3 bases, the J end lost 4 bases, and 21 bases lay between the germline ends. The germline V gene has CDR1 LNHDA and CDR2 SQIVND (reference sequence). This CDR3 contains 17 residues.

The gene calls are TRBV7-8 and TRBJ2-7; no clear D. There are 15 residues in the CDR3. CDR1 is SGHVS, CDR2 FQNEAQ, per germline. Trimming took off 5 bases at V and 3 bases at J, with 17 bases between the two ends. CDR3 in DNA: TGTGCCAGCAGCGCCGACTCTCTCCCCCTCTACGAGCAGTACTTC. Its protein product is CASSADSLPLYEQYF. The full variable domain, in which reference TRBV7-8 and TRBJ2-7 provide the parts outside the CDR3, is GAGVSQSPRYKVAKRGQDVALRCDPISGHVSLFWYQQALGQGPEFLTYFQNEAQLDKSGLPSDRFFAERPEGSVSTLKIQRTQQEDSAVYLCASSADSLPLYEQYFGPGTRLTVT.

This rearrangement joins TRBV7-2 to TRBJ1-2, with 7 bases fitting TRBD1. There are 14 residues in the CDR3. Unmatched junction bases numbered 7, after V lost 5 bases and J lost 4 bases. Germline V gene lookup returns CDR1 SGHTA and CDR2 FQGNSA. CDR3 bases: TGTGCCAGCAGCCCGCTCGGACAGGTCTATGGCTACACCTTC. This gives the protein CASSPLGQVYGYTF. Based on the CDR3 plus reference TRBV7-2 and TRBJ1-2, the full variable domain is GAGVSQSPSNKVTEKGKDVELRCDPISGHTALYWYRQSLGQGLEFLIYFQGNSAPDKSGLPSDRFSAERTGGSVSTLTIQRTQQEDSAVYLCASSPLGQVYGYTFGSGTRLTVV.

The chain carries TRBV5-1 and TRBJ2-7, with no clear D. The ends were cut back, 0 bases at V and 3 bases at J, with 7 bases in the middle. The CDR3 extends over 13 amino acids. Germline CDR1 is SGHRS and CDR2 is YFSETQ. CDR3: CASSLGYLYEQYF. The CDR3 nucleotides read TGCGCCAGCAGCTTGGGCTACCTCTACGAGCAGTACTTC. The full variable domain, in which reference TRBV5-1 and TRBJ2-7 provide the parts outside the CDR3, is KAGVTQTPRYLIKTRGQQVTLSCSPISGHRSVSWYQQTPGQGLQFLFEYFSETQRNKGNFPGRFSGRQFSNSRSEMNVSTLELGDSALYLCASSLGYLYEQYFGPGTRLTVT.

This clone was seen more than once but under ten times. The chain joins TRBV14 to TRBJ1-6; 7 nucleotides align to TRBD1. Germline trimming cut 5 bases from V and 8 bases from J; bases unmatched to any gene: 3. Germline CDR1 SGHDN, CDR2 FVKESK. This CDR3 is built from 13 residues. The CDR3 DNA is TGTGCCAGCAGCAGGGGGCTGGATTCACCCCTCCACTTT. The encoded protein is CASSRGLDSPLHF.

The chain recombines TRBV9 with TRBJ1-4; no firm D call. Per the germline V gene, CDR1 is SGDLS and CDR2 is YYNGEE. The CDR3 extends over 14 amino acids. With 2 bases removed from V and 0 bases from J, the gap between germline ends came to 5 bases. The DNA of the CDR3 is TGTGCCAGCAGCGTCACAGCAACTAATGAAAAACTGTTTTTT. It specifies CASSVTATNEKLFF.

The gene calls are TRBV11-2 and TRBJ1-6, with D maybe TRBD1 (6 bases). In germline, CDR1 is SGHAT, CDR2 FQNNGV. Trimming pared 2 bases from V and 7 bases from J, leaving 15 bases between. This CDR3 region has 16 residues. CDR3 nucleotides: TGTGCCAGCAGCTTATCTACAGGGTCGGGGAATTCACCCCTCCACTTT. Its protein is CASSLSTGSGNSPLHF.

V usage is TRBV28 and J usage is TRBJ1-2; no definite D call. The germline V gene has CDR1 MDHEN and CDR2 SYDVKM. V was shortened by 2 bases and J by 4 bases, with 11 bases between the two germline ends. The CDR3 is made up of 14 amino acids. CDR3 loop: CASSLDGVGYGYTF. The DNA for the CDR3 is TGTGCCAGCAGTTTAGACGGGGTCGGCTATGGCTACACCTTC.

This chain links TRBV6-5 with TRBJ1-2; D might be TRBD1 (6 bases). Germline V lookup: CDR1 MNHEY, CDR2 SVGAGI. The V and J ends lost 5 bases and 6 bases respectively, with 10 bases between them. The CDR3 spans 12 residues. The CDR3 bases are TGTGCCAGCAGTAACACAGGGAATGGCTACACCTTC. Protein sequence: CASSNTGNGYTF.

The V gene is TRBV6-5, the J gene TRBJ2-1; 9 nucleotides agree with TRBD2. CDR3 length: 15 residues. J lost 7 bases, V lost 0 bases, and 4 bases had no gene match. The V gene's germline CDR1 is MNHEY and CDR2 SVGAGI. The CDR3 nucleotides read TGTGCCAGCAGTTACTCTAGCGGGAGCGGGAATGAGCAGTTCTTC. Its translation: CASSYSSGSGNEQFF.

The chain joins TRBV10-3 to TRBJ1-1; D uncertain. Trimming stripped 6 bases from V and 3 bases from J, with 11 bases between. Germline loops: CDR1 ENHRY, CDR2 SYGVKD. The CDR3 spans 13 residues. In DNA, the CDR3 is TGTGCCATCAGCCGGGTGGGAGACACTGAAGCTTTCTTT. It is translated as CAISRVGDTEAFF.

The chain combines TRBV19 with TRBJ1-5, with TRBD1 matching 9 bases. The CDR3 length is 14 residues. V lost 3 bases, J lost 9 bases, and 6 bases stayed unmatched. The V gene's germline CDR1 is LNHDA and CDR2 SQIVND (reference sequence). The CDR3 loop is CASSMGTGFRPQHF. The CDR3 DNA is TGTGCCAGTAGTATGGGGACAGGGTTCAGGCCCCAGCATTTT.

The J gene is TRBJ2-3, the V gene TRBV4-3, with 8 bases fitting TRBD2. The trim removed 0 bases at V and 6 bases at J, leaving 8 bases unmatched. The CDR3 extends over 16 amino acids. Germline CDR1 reads LGHNA; CDR2 reads YSLEER. CDR3 sequence reads: CASSQDRPGGGDTQYF. CDR3 nucleotide sequence: TGCGCCAGCAGCCAAGATCGTCCGGGAGGGGGGGATACGCAGTATTTT.

The chain employs TRBV19 and TRBJ2-5; 7 bases are a match to TRBD2. V lost 4 bases to trimming and J lost 4 bases; unmatched junction nucleotides: 9. This CDR3 is 15 amino acids long. Germline values: CDR1 LNHDA, CDR2 SQIVND (reference sequence). As DNA, the CDR3 is TGTGCCAGTAGTAGAATGACTAGCCGCTCAGAGACCCAGTACTTC. Its protein is CASSRMTSRSETQYF.

This clone turned up a few times. The gene calls are TRBV11-1 and TRBJ2-1; TRBD1 agrees at 9 bases. CDR3 size: 15 residues. In germline, CDR1 is SGHAT, CDR2 FQDESV (reference sequence). V was clipped by 3 bases and J by 9 bases; unmatched bases: 9. CDR3 amino acids: CASSFSRDRVPEQFF. In DNA form, the CDR3 reads TGTGCCAGCAGCTTTAGCCGGGACAGGGTTCCTGAGCAGTTCTTC.

J is TRBJ2-7 and V is TRBV28, with D hard to call. Per germline, CDR1 MDHEN and CDR2 SYDVKM. V shed 5 bases and J shed 5 bases, with 16 bases lying between them. The CDR3 covers 14 residues. The CDR3 sequence is CASSTAAPIHEQYF. Written as DNA, the CDR3 is TGTGCCAGCAGTACGGCAGCCCCTATCCACGAGCAGTACTTC. Complete variable domain (other parts from reference TRBV28 and TRBJ2-7): DVKVTQSSRYLVKRTGEKVFLECVQDMDHENMFWYRQDPGLGLRLIYFSYDVKMKEKGDIPEGYSVSREKKERFSLILESASTNQTSMYLCASSTAAPIHEQYFGPGTRLTVT.

The chain couples TRBV11-2 to TRBJ1-4, with TRBD1 identical over 10 bases. The CDR3 covers 15 residues. J was trimmed by 8 bases and V by 1 base; bases with no gene match: 4. Germline V gene lookup returns CDR1 SGHAT and CDR2 FQNNGV. The CDR3 loop reads CASSLGVTGGEKLFF. The CDR3 DNA is TGTGCCAGCAGCTTAGGTGTGACAGGGGGCGAAAAACTGTTTTTT.

This sequence joins TRBV6-5 and TRBJ1-5; D remains unclear. Germline V gene lookup returns CDR1 MNHEY and CDR2 SVGAGI. The CDR3 covers 15 residues. V lost 7 bases to trimming and J lost 4 bases, with 17 bases between them. The CDR3 loop reads CASILRSGWNQPQHF. In nucleotides, the CDR3 is TGTGCCAGCATTCTAAGGAGCGGATGGAATCAGCCCCAGCATTTT.

The chain has TRBV7-8 and TRBJ2-7; 7 bases match TRBD1. Germline CDR1 SGHVS, CDR2 FQNEAQ. Unmatched junction bases numbered 10, after V lost 2 bases and J lost 6 bases. The length of the CDR3 is 15 residues. The CDR3: CASSLPRTGPVEQYF. Written as DNA, the CDR3 is TGTGCCAGCAGCTTACCCCGGACAGGTCCAGTCGAGCAGTACTTC.